The clone carrying this TCR beta chain was recorded only once. Its antigen is not identified. The record originates from a study of radiotherapy plus CTLA-4 blockade in lung cancer. Study-level findings and limits: TCR clones of tumor origin grew in blood after radiotherapy plus ipilimumab. Response was reportedly best predicted by early blood T cell clone dynamics, with interferon-beta.

Assay: immunoSEQ multiplex PCR; the TCRdb copy retains only in-frame clones and omits some. The data show tens of thousands of clones, with approximately 79% seen just once and roughly an eighth held by the top ten. Each patient with chemo-refractory metastatic non-small-cell lung cancer was treated with focal radiation plus CTLA-4 blockade using ipilimumab. The CDR3 has 12 residues. V lost 11 bases and J lost 1; bases outside the gene matches: 3. Germline lookup yields CDR1 LNHNV and CDR2 YYDKDF (reference sequence). This chain uses TRBV15 with TRBJ1-2; 8 bases align to TRBD1. This receptor was taken from a human donor with non-small cell lung cancer that progressed on radiotherapy plus ipilimumab. This sample comprised peripheral blood, obtained from a patient treated with radiotherapy plus ipilimumab. Here the CDR3 reads CASGQGNYGYTF. The DNA for the CDR3 is TGTGCCTCTGGACAGGGTAACTATGGCTACACCTTC.